This T cell receptor beta chain was captured in a study of regulatory T cells in long-lasting Graves disease. General study points: Accuracy may have suffered from the small sample size.

Both iRepertoire HTBI primers and Arm-PCR of CDR3 regions were used to build the TCR beta libraries. TCRdb ran MiXCR on the multiplex PCR reads and lists one entry per CDR3 protein. The table shows a few hundred thousand distinct CDR3 sequences, with 10% to 15% occurring only once. Time point denoted: newly diagnosed GD, antithyroid drugs for less than 3 months. The TCR library used RNA extracted from PBMCs. Germline loops: CDR1 DFQATT, CDR2 SNEGSKA (reference sequence). This CDR3 is built from 14 residues. V lost 0 bases and J lost 6, with 14 bases in between. This clonotype was detected many times. The antigen is unknown. The same specimen was also included in a second study, on T cells in Graves' hyperthyroidism and ophthalmopathy. Per that paper: Graves' hyperthyroidism was deemed stable given no ophthalmopathy progression within 18 months. Orbital computed tomography, thyroid ultrasound, serum thyroxine and TRAb, and clinical symptoms together informed the diagnoses. Also found in blood were most expanded thyroid clonotypes above 0.001.

The clonotype comes from a woman aged 18-29 years with Graves disease. This material consisted of peripheral blood mononuclear cells (PBMCs), taken at new diagnosis, from a patient treated with antithyroid drugs. The J gene is TRBJ1-1, the V gene TRBV20-1; perhaps TRBD1 as D (6 bases). CDR3 region: CSARDWGAGPEAFF. The CDR3 coding sequence is TGCAGTGCTAGAGATTGGGGGGCGGGGCCTGAAGCTTTCTTT.